Sequencing of this TCR beta chain was carried out in a study of Ad26.COV2.S vaccination and SARS-CoV-2 variants. The study's findings and limits: Recipients of vaccine and of placebo showed similar breadth of their non-spike TCR repertoires.

Of note for this clone: Its target is not known.

The sample's treatment: 19 received Ad26.COV2.S at low or high dose, single or two shots; 5 received placebo; per-sample allocation not given. Sampling occurred on day 63 after the first vaccine or placebo injection. Germline V lookup: CDR1 LGHNA, CDR2 YNFKEQ. V was clipped by 4 bases and J by 4 bases, with 11 bases between them. The CDR3 loop spans 14 amino acids. This table comes from immunoSEQ multiplex PCR, and its TCRdb copy is limited to in-frame clones, with some not included. The table records roughly 680,000 clones, about 89% of them present only once. This receptor was obtained from a person between 18 and 65 years old who received the Ad26.COV2.S COVID-19 vaccine or a placebo. The chain uses TRBV4-2 and TRBJ1-3; D uncertain. The sample was peripheral blood, taken in a trial of Ad26.COV2.S vaccine versus placebo. CDR3 in amino acids: CASSPSGAGNTIYF. CDR3 nucleotide sequence: TGTGCCAGCAGCCCCTCCGGCGCCGGAAACACCATATATTTT.